A selection of T cell receptor beta chains follows, all from one sample in a study of blood T cell repertoires in COVID-19. Sequencing was performed with immunoSEQ multiplex PCR; in TCRdb, only in-frame clones are kept and a portion is missing. The profile shows 210,000 or so clones, roughly nine tenths of them singletons. Sequencing was carried out using PBMCs or T cells enriched from blood (not recorded which). The receptors stem from a man under 40 who had recovered from COVID-19. CDR3s include the opening cysteine and the closing phenylalanine or tryptophan. The D gene is left open where the match is weak. Clone size is given for some rows only: seen once, a few or many times, or a class if the clone is expanded.

d_call	v_call	j_call	clone_size	cdr3_nt	cdr3_aa
-	TRBV5-8	TRBJ2-3	few	TGTGCCAGCAGCCCGGGACTCTTCACAGATACGCAGTATTTT	CASSPGLFTDTQYF
-	TRBV7-9	TRBJ1-1	-	TGTGCCAGCAGCTTACTTGCGGTGAACACTGAAGCTTTCTTT	CASSLLAVNTEAFF
TRBD1	TRBV19	TRBJ1-2	-	TGTGCCAGTACGGACAGGGTTCTAAGTGGCTACACCTTC	CASTDRVLSGYTF
-	TRBV7-2	TRBJ2-2	-	TGTGCCAGCAGGCTAACCGGGACACACACCGGGGAGCTGTTTTTT	CASRLTGTHTGELFF
-	TRBV5-4	TRBJ1-2	-	TGTGCCAGCAGTCGACAGACTAACTATGGCTACACCTTC	CASSRQTNYGYTF
-	TRBV9	TRBJ2-4	-	TGTGCCAGCAGCGTAGACCACGGGAAAAAAAACATTCAGTACTTC	CASSVDHGKKNIQYF
TRBD1	TRBV5-3	TRBJ1-2	-	TGTGCCAGAAGCCCGGGACAGGCCTTGGGCTACACCTTC	CARSPGQALGYTF
-	TRBV12-3/TRBV12-4	TRBJ2-7	-	TGTGCCAGCAGCCCAGGGATCGAGCAGTACTTC	CASSPGIEQYF
-	TRBV5-1	TRBJ2-7	-	TGCGCCAGCAGCTTGGGGGACTTTTCCTACGAGCAGTACTTC	CASSLGDFSYEQYF
TRBD2	TRBV19	TRBJ2-2	-	TGTGCCAGTAAGGCTAGCGGCCTCACCGGGGAGCTGTTTTTT	CASKASGLTGELFF
TRBD1	TRBV7-6	TRBJ2-3	-	TGTGCCAGCAGCTCCCGACAGGGGAGCACAGATACGCAGTATTTT	CASSSRQGSTDTQYF
TRBD1	TRBV10-2	TRBJ2-7	-	TGCGCCAGCAGTGAGAAGGGACAGGGCGGGGAGCAGTACTTC	CASSEKGQGGEQYF
-	TRBV19	TRBJ1-1	-	TGTGCCAGTACGAAAAGCGTCATGAACACTGAAGCTTTCTTT	CASTKSVMNTEAFF
-	TRBV21-1	TRBJ2-7	-	TGTGCCAGCAGAATTGCCTATGCCTACGAGCAGTACTTC	CASRIAYAYEQYF
-	TRBV6-2/TRBV6-3	TRBJ2-7	-	TGTGCCAGCAGTTACTCCGCGGGGAGGTACGAGCAGTACTTC	CASSYSAGRYEQYF
TRBD1	TRBV10-3	TRBJ1-4	-	TGTGCCACCAGGGACAGCGAACAAGGAATTGAAAAACTGTTTTTT	CATRDSEQGIEKLFF
-	TRBV13	TRBJ1-6	large	TGTGCCAGCAGCTTAGACCTAGGGAGTAATTCACCCCTCCACTTT	CASSLDLGSNSPLHF
TRBD2	TRBV28	TRBJ2-1	-	TGTGCCAGCAGTTTCGTCCGGGAGGGCCCTTCCGGTGAGCAGTTCTTC	CASSFVREGPSGEQFF
-	TRBV24-1	TRBJ2-7	-	TGTGCCACGGGTAATGGACAGACCTACGAGCAGTACTTC	CATGNGQTYEQYF
-	TRBV27	TRBJ1-3	-	TGTGCCAGCAGTTCCCGTCAGGGGCTCGGCGGAAACACCATATATTTT	CASSSRQGLGGNTIYF
-	TRBV27	TRBJ1-6	-	TGTGCCAGCAGTTCCAGGGTTTACTCCTATAATTCACCCCTCCACTTT	CASSSRVYSYNSPLHF
TRBD2	TRBV6-1	TRBJ2-7	-	TGTGCCAGCAGTGAACTCCTAGCGGGATGGTACGAGCAGTACTTC	CASSELLAGWYEQYF
TRBD1	TRBV5-1	TRBJ1-2	once	TGCGCCAGCAGCCCGGGGGACAGGGGGCTGGCTGGCTACACCTTC	CASSPGDRGLAGYTF
TRBD2	TRBV2	TRBJ2-1	few	TGTGCCAGCAGGAGGACTAGCGGGAGCAATGAGCAGTTCTTC	CASRRTSGSNEQFF
TRBD2	TRBV7-9	TRBJ2-5	-	TGTGCCAGCAGCTTAACCCCCGGCCTAGCGGGAGGCCAAGAGACCCAGTACTTC	CASSLTPGLAGGQETQYF
TRBD1	TRBV5-1	TRBJ2-3	-	TGCGCCAGCAGCCAACTACGGGACAGTACCACAGATACGCAGTATTTT	CASSQLRDSTTDTQYF
-	TRBV27	TRBJ2-7	-	TGTGCCAGCAGTTTCCCTCTGAGATCGGCTAGCATACACGAGCAGTACTTC	CASSFPLRSASIHEQYF
TRBD1	TRBV6-5	TRBJ1-6	-	TGTGCCACCCGGACAGGGATGTATAATTCACCCCTCCACTTT	CATRTGMYNSPLHF
TRBD1	TRBV7-3	TRBJ2-7	-	TGTGCCAGCAGCCACCCCTCTCCTCCGGGACAGGGGTACGAGCAGTACTTC	CASSHPSPPGQGYEQYF
-	TRBV21-1	TRBJ1-1	-	TGTGCCACCTCCGGACAGGGGCTCGCTGAAGCTTTCTTT	CATSGQGLAEAFF
TRBD1	TRBV11-2	TRBJ2-7	-	TGTGCCAGCAGCTTAGAAAGGGGACAGGAGCAGTACTTC	CASSLERGQEQYF
-	TRBV29-1	TRBJ1-2	-	TGCAGCGTTGAAACGGGAGAGGATGGCTACACCTTC	CSVETGEDGYTF
-	TRBV5-4	TRBJ1-2	-	TGTGCCAGCACCTGGACGGGAGATGGCTACACCTTC	CASTWTGDGYTF
TRBD1	TRBV29-1	TRBJ1-2	-	TGCAGCGTTGTCCCCGGGGACAGAACTCCCAATGGCTACACCTTC	CSVVPGDRTPNGYTF
-	TRBV10-1	TRBJ1-2	-	TGCGCCAGCAGGCCGACAGTTAACTATGGCTACACCTTC	CASRPTVNYGYTF
-	TRBV6-2/TRBV6-3	TRBJ2-2	-	TGTGCCAGCAGTTACTCCGCCGGGACACTAAACACCGGGGAGCTGTTTTTT	CASSYSAGTLNTGELFF
TRBD2	TRBV6-5	TRBJ2-3	medium-sized	TGTGCCAGCAGTCTACTAGCGGGGGTCGGAGATACGCAGTATTTT	CASSLLAGVGDTQYF
TRBD1	TRBV6-2/TRBV6-3	TRBJ1-5	-	TGTGCCAGCAGTTATAGGACAGGGCCTAATCAGCCCCAGCATTTT	CASSYRTGPNQPQHF
TRBD2	TRBV28	TRBJ2-7	-	TGTGCCAGCAGTTTAATCGCCGCTAGCGGGATATCTTCCTACGAGCAGTACTTC	CASSLIAASGISSYEQYF
TRBD2	TRBV5-8	TRBJ2-1	-	TGTGCCAGCAGCTTGGGACCAGAGATGAAGGGAGGGCCCTACAATGAGCAGTTCTTC	CASSLGPEMKGGPYNEQFF
-	TRBV24-1	TRBJ2-1	-	TGTGCCACCAGTGATAATGGGTCCCCTGCCGACAGAGAGCAGTTCTTC	CATSDNGSPADREQFF
TRBD1	TRBV5-8	TRBJ1-2	-	TGTGCCAGCAGCTCAGGACAGGGAAGCGGTCTGTATGGCTACACCTTC	CASSSGQGSGLYGYTF
-	TRBV6-2/TRBV6-3	TRBJ2-7	-	TGTGCCAGCAGTCCAAACGAGCCGGCCTCACGAGGCGAGCAGTACTTC	CASSPNEPASRGEQYF
-	TRBV6-2/TRBV6-3	TRBJ1-2	once	TGTGCCAGCAGTTACCAGGGGACGACTAACTATGGCTACACCTTC	CASSYQGTTNYGYTF
-	TRBV14	TRBJ2-7	-	TGTGCCAGCAGCCAAGACAGGGGACCGTCGTTTGAGCAGTACTTC	CASSQDRGPSFEQYF
TRBD2	TRBV6-5	TRBJ2-3	-	TGTGCCAGCAGTTACCCAACTAGCGGAACAGATACGCAGTATTTT	CASSYPTSGTDTQYF
-	TRBV5-6	TRBJ1-4	-	TGTGCCAGCAGCTTGGCGGGGTTCGGTAATGAAAAACTGTTTTTT	CASSLAGFGNEKLFF
TRBD1	TRBV11-2	TRBJ2-7	-	TGTGCCAGCAGCCCCCGACAGGGCGCCTACGAGCAGTACTTC	CASSPRQGAYEQYF
-	TRBV4-2	TRBJ2-1	-	TGTGCCAGCAGCCAAGTCGGGAGAGCTCCTGCGGGGTTCTTC	CASSQVGRAPAGFF
-	TRBV5-1	TRBJ1-1	-	TGCGCCCCCGAACCCGGTCGACCGACGACCCAGAAGGACTCTGAAGCTTTCTTT	CAPEPGRPTTQKDSEAFF
TRBD2	TRBV29-1	TRBJ2-1	-	TGCAGCGTTGTCCCTAGCGGGGGGTACAATGAGCAGTTCTTC	CSVVPSGGYNEQFF
TRBD2	TRBV9	TRBJ2-3	-	TGTGCCAGCAGCCTAGGGACTAGCTCAAAGGATACGCAGTATTTT	CASSLGTSSKDTQYF
-	TRBV7-2	TRBJ2-3	-	TGTGCCAGCAGCTTAGTTCTCTCGGGGGGCACAGATACGCAGTATTTT	CASSLVLSGGTDTQYF